This T cell receptor beta chain was observed in a study of naive and memory T cell subsets. This clonotype was detected only a few times. Its antigen is undetermined. The SP2 primer and nested alpha and beta constant region primers amplified ligated cDNA in four rounds. Reverse transcription of blood and skin TCR RNA was primed at alpha and beta constant regions. TCRdb re-analysed the UMI-ligation and nested PCR reads in MiXCR, keeping a single row per CDR3 protein. This sample has 20,000 to 25,000 distinct CDR3 sequences, with approximately 6.5% found just once. V was shortened by 0 bases and J by 0 bases, with 12 bases between the two germline ends. Germline-derived CDR1 and CDR2 are LNHNV and YYDKDF (reference sequence). The CDR3 has 16 residues. Study-level points and caveats: Reportedly, tuberculin skin test sites gave far more TCRs than other biopsies.

Treatment given: skin biopsy from PPD injection site in Mantoux-positive individual. The library had UMIs added by 3' ligation of an oligonucleotide to TCR cDNA. This sequence was found in an adult in good health. This specimen was skin, taken from a tuberculin skin test site. This sequence joins TRBV15 and TRBJ2-7; TRBD2 is a possible D gene (6 bases). The CDR3 region is CATSRDGGASSYEQYF. The CDR3 region has the DNA TGTGCCACCAGCAGAGATGGAGGGGCGAGCTCCTACGAGCAGTACTTC.